Sequencing of this TCR beta chain was carried out in a study of cytomegalovirus exposure and HLA in healthy donors. With 60 Vbeta and 13 Jbeta primers, the PCR was carried out. The table came from immunoSEQ multiplex PCR; TCRdb's copy has only in-frame clones and leaves some out. Of under 130,000 clones listed, nearly 85% are singletons. The CDR3 sequence is 14 residues long. V was trimmed by 0 bases and J by 8 bases, leaving 11 bases between them. In germline, CDR1 is LGHNA, CDR2 YSLEER. This clonotype originated in a man between 18 and 29 years old in good health and CMV-seronegative. The chain joins TRBV4-3 to TRBJ2-1; perhaps TRBD1 as D (6 bases). Sequenced sample: PBMCs. The CDR3 DNA sequence: TGCGCCAGCAGCCAAGATAGGACAGTTGATGAGCAGTTCTTC. Translating gives CASSQDRTVDEQFF.